Shown below are 27 T cell receptor beta chains from a single sample sequenced in a study of patients and donors after allogeneic stem cell transplantation. Via MiXCR, TCRdb re-called the RT-PCR reads, giving one row per CDR3 protein. Here the sample spans approximately 200,000 distinct CDR3 sequences, 35% to 50% being singletons. Sequencing was performed on blood, either unsorted or a sorted T cell fraction (not recorded which). The receptors were gathered from a human donor who was either an allogeneic HSCT recipient or a stem cell or donor lymphocyte infusion donor (not recorded which). It is not recorded whose cells these are; they may come from a transplant donor.

V and J are TRBV4-1 and TRBJ2-3, with D uncertain. V was shortened by 6 bases and J by 0 bases, with 7 bases between the two germline ends. CDR1 is MGHRA and CDR2 is YSYEKL in the germline V gene. The CDR3 is made up of 13 amino acids. The chain's CDR3 is CASSTGSTDTQYF. The CDR3, as DNA: TGCGCCAGCAGTACCGGGAGCACAGATACGCAGTATTTT.

This clonotype was counted between two and nine times. The V and J genes are TRBV6-5 and TRBJ1-6; possible D gene TRBD1, 5 bases. Trimming pared 6 bases from V and 7 bases from J, leaving 16 bases between. CDR1 is MNHEY, CDR2 SVGAGI, per germline. This CDR3 is 15 amino acids long. DNA of the CDR3: TGTGCCAGCAGCCTTGATGGGGGGAGGAATTCACCCCTCCACTTT. Amino acid sequence: CASSLDGGRNSPLHF.

This rearrangement joins TRBV21-1 to TRBJ1-5. TRBV21-1 is labeled a pseudogene. CDR3 length: 17 amino acids. The CDR3 nucleotides are TGTGCCAGCAGCAAAGTAGGGAGGGACTATAGCAATCAGCCCCAGCATTTT. It translates to CASSKVGRDYSNQPQHF.

V is TRBV4-2 and J is TRBJ2-1; D might be TRBD1 or TRBD2, each matching 5 bases. The CDR3 has 17 residues. Germline V gene data show CDR1 as LGHNA and CDR2 as YNFKEQ. V gave up 1 base and J gave up 6 bases, with 19 bases separating them. This chain's CDR3 is CASSQAEVGDDPNEQFF. CDR3 DNA: TGTGCCAGCAGCCAAGCGGAAGTAGGGGACGACCCCAATGAGCAGTTCTTC.

This clonotype was found a few times. V gene TRBV6-5 combines with J gene TRBJ2-7; D possibly corresponds to TRBD1 (6 bases). CDR1 and CDR2 (germline): MNHEY, SVGAGI. V gave up 1 base and J gave up 0 bases, with 16 bases separating them. CDR3 length equals 17 residues. CDR3 sequence: CASSYLSTGPLSYEQYF. The DNA for the CDR3 is TGTGCCAGCAGTTACTTATCCACAGGGCCCCTCTCCTACGAGCAGTACTTC.

The chain combines TRBV10-3 with TRBJ2-5; D perhaps matches TRBD1 (6 bases). This CDR3 comprises 13 residues. V was cut by 11 bases and J by 2 bases, with 15 bases left in between. CDR1 and CDR2 from the germline V gene are ENHRY and SYGVKD. In DNA, the CDR3 is TGTGCCGCCTCCGGGACACAACAAGAGACCCAGTACTTC. Translating it yields CAASGTQQETQYF.

This chain links TRBV15 with TRBJ2-7; perhaps TRBD2 as D (5 bases). Germline values: CDR1 LNHNV, CDR2 YYDKDF (reference sequence). The CDR3 is 14 amino acids. Trimming took 2 bases from V and 3 from J, leaving 11 bases between them. CDR3 bases: TGTGCCACCAGCAGATCAAGCGGTAACTACGAGCAGTACTTC. Translated: CATSRSSGNYEQYF.

The gene calls are TRBV6-5 and TRBJ1-5; possibly TRBD1 for D (6 bases). Deletions cut 6 bases from V and 4 bases from J, with 13 bases between. Germline values: CDR1 MNHEY, CDR2 SVGAGI. This CDR3 comprises 14 residues. The CDR3 nucleotides are TGTGCCAGCAGGCCAAGGGGGGGGAATCAGCCCCAGCATTTT. It codes for CASRPRGGNQPQHF.

This clonotype showed up just a few times. The V gene is TRBV12-3 or TRBV12-4, the J gene TRBJ1-1, with D unresolved. Trimming cost V 2 bases and J 4 bases, with 11 bases left between them. The CDR3 covers 14 residues. This chain's CDR3 is CASSLIRSGTEAFF. The CDR3 DNA sequence: TGTGCCAGCAGTTTAATCCGTTCGGGCACTGAAGCTTTCTTT.

This chain uses TRBV12-3 or TRBV12-4 with TRBJ1-1; D not certain. The V gene lost 2 bases and the J gene lost 0 bases, with 13 bases spanning the gap. The CDR3 consists of 16 residues. The CDR3 DNA reads TGTGCCAGCAGTTTAAGCGTGTCAACAGTGAACACTGAAGCTTTCTTT. It yields the protein CASSLSVSTVNTEAFF.

This clonotype was observed many times. The rearrangement links TRBV12-3 or TRBV12-4 to TRBJ1-1; the D is unclear. V was shortened by 6 bases and J by 4 bases, with 6 bases between the two germline ends. The CDR3 contains 11 residues. The CDR3 spells CASSWGTEAFF. CDR3 bases: TGTGCCAGCAGCTGGGGCACTGAAGCTTTCTTT.

This clonotype was counted a few times. V usage is TRBV6-6 and J usage is TRBJ1-5, with D possibly matching TRBD1 (5 bases). V lost 4 bases and J 6 bases, leaving 16 bases between the germline ends. CDR3 length: 15 residues. Germline V CDR1 and CDR2: MNHNY, SVGAGI (reference sequence). The chain's CDR3 is CASSFDSGIGQPQHF. DNA of the CDR3: TGTGCCAGCAGTTTCGACTCAGGGATAGGTCAGCCCCAGCATTTT.

This clonotype appeared a few times. Mismatch with germline at one junction end may stem from a read error. The chain combines TRBV25-1 with TRBJ1-2; no firm D call. Per the germline V gene, CDR1 is MGHDK and CDR2 is SYGVNS. This CDR3 is 12 amino acids long. CDR3 DNA sequence: TGTGCTAGCAGTGCATCGGTCTATGGCTACACCTTC. It codes for CASSASVYGYTF.

The chain carries TRBV9 and TRBJ2-3, with no clear D. V gave up 0 bases and J gave up 10 bases, with 6 bases separating them. From germline, CDR1 is SGDLS and CDR2 YYNGEE. The CDR3 loop spans 11 amino acids. The CDR3 reads CASSVVGPQYF. The CDR3 DNA follows: TGTGCCAGCAGCGTAGTCGGCCCGCAGTATTTT. Full variable domain (outside the CDR3, taken from reference TRBV9 and TRBJ2-3): DSGVTQTPKHLITATGQRVTLRCSPRSGDLSVYWYQQSLDQGLQFLIQYYNGEERAKGNILERFSAQQFPDLHSELNLSSLELGDSALYFCASSVVGPQYFGPGTRLTVL.

There are many counts of this clonotype. The chain recombines TRBV20-1 with TRBJ1-1, with 10 nucleotides matching TRBD1. The germline V gene encodes CDR1 DFQATT and CDR2 SNEGSKA (reference sequence). The CDR3 contains 15 residues. J gave up 4 bases and V 8 bases, and 13 bases lay outside the gene matches. The CDR3 here is CSYRDRGTGSTEAFF. The CDR3 region has the DNA TGCAGTTACCGGGACAGGGGAACCGGCAGCACTGAAGCTTTCTTT.

The V and J genes are TRBV12-3 or TRBV12-4 and TRBJ1-5; D ambiguous. The CDR3 sequence is 17 residues long. V lost 5 bases, J lost 4 bases, and 21 bases lay in between. CDR3 protein: CASSPMDKEGGNQPQHF. In nucleotides, the CDR3 is TGTGCCAGCAGTCCCATGGATAAGGAGGGAGGGAATCAGCCCCAGCATTTT.

This rearrangement joins TRBV6-2 or TRBV6-3 to TRBJ2-7, with D maybe TRBD2 (5 bases). This CDR3 comprises 13 residues. Deletions cut 4 bases from V and 4 bases from J, with 11 bases between. CDR1 is MNHEY, CDR2 SVGEGT, per germline. This CDR3 reads CASSFRERYEQYF. As DNA, the CDR3 is TGTGCCAGCAGTTTCCGGGAACGGTACGAGCAGTACTTC.

This clonotype has just a few counts. The chain uses TRBV19 and TRBJ1-1, with D tentatively TRBD1 (6 bases). The germline gives CDR1 LNHDA, CDR2 SQIVND (reference sequence). V lost 11 bases to trimming and J lost 2 bases, with 15 bases between them. The CDR3 length is 13 residues. The CDR3 nucleotides read TGTGCCTGCCGTCCGGGACAAAACACTGAAGCTTTCTTT. Translation: CACRPGQNTEAFF.

The J gene is TRBJ2-4, the V gene TRBV12-3 or TRBV12-4, with D uncertain. This CDR3 is built from 15 residues. V lost 3 bases and J lost 0, with 9 bases in between. CDR3 nucleotide sequence: TGTGCCAGCAGTTTTGAGAGTCTAGCCAAAAACATTCAGTACTTC. Its translation is CASSFESLAKNIQYF.

The chain links TRBV29-1 to TRBJ2-2, with D possibly being TRBD2 (5 bases). V lost 1 base, J lost 0 bases, and 9 bases lay in between. Germline CDR1 and CDR2: SQVTM and ANQGSEA. The CDR3 consists of 15 residues. For the CDR3, the DNA is TGCAGCGTTGAAGGGGTACTAGCGAACACCGGGGAGCTGTTTTTT. This encodes CSVEGVLANTGELFF.

V usage is TRBV7-2 and J usage is TRBJ1-2, with TRBD1 identical over 8 bases. This CDR3 has 14 amino acids. Unmatched junction bases numbered 7, after V lost 5 bases and J lost 5 bases. The germline CDR1 and CDR2 sequences are SGHTA and FQGNSA. CDR3 region: CASSSAGTGYGYTF. For the CDR3, the DNA is TGTGCCAGCAGCAGCGCCGGGACAGGTTATGGCTACACCTTC.

In its sample, this clonotype was seen a few times. The CDR3 loop reads CASSLSLAEYNEQFF. The DNA for the CDR3 is TGTGCCAGCAGCTTAAGCCTAGCGGAATACAATGAGCAGTTCTTC. The chain recombines TRBV7-9 with TRBJ2-1, with 7 bases that match TRBD2. CDR1 is SEHNR, CDR2 FQNEAQ, per germline (reference sequence). The ends lost 2 bases at V and 4 bases at J; junction bases unmatched: 5. The CDR3 length is 15 residues.

This clonotype has more than one count but fewer than ten. The rearrangement uses TRBV28 and TRBJ2-1, with D possibly matching TRBD2 (5 bases). CDR1 is MDHEN and CDR2 is SYDVKM in the germline V gene. The ends were cut back, 7 bases at V and 8 bases at J, with 18 bases in the middle. This CDR3 region has 14 residues. This chain's CDR3 is CASKIGGEEDEQFF. The DNA for the CDR3 is TGTGCCAGCAAAATTGGCGGCGAGGAGGATGAGCAGTTCTTC.

The chain uses TRBV21-1 and TRBJ2-5; the D call of TRBD1 is as the table states it, not checked on the DNA. TRBV21-1 is marked as a pseudogene. The CDR3 totals 17 residues. The DNA of the CDR3 is TGTGCCAGCAGCCATAGCCGGGACGGGAGATTTCAAGAGACCCAGTACTTC. Encoded protein: CASSHSRDGRFQETQYF.

The gene calls are TRBV5-1 and TRBJ2-6; a possible D gene is TRBD2 (6 bases). This CDR3 has 17 residues. V lost 5 bases and J 2 bases, leaving 17 bases between the germline ends. From germline, CDR1 is SGHRS and CDR2 YFSETQ. CDR3 nucleotide sequence: TGCGCCAGCAGTTGGAGGGCCCCAAGAGCTGGGGCCAACGTCCTGACTTTC. This gives the protein CASSWRAPRAGANVLTF.

Only a few counts were recorded for this clonotype. The gene calls are TRBV12-3 or TRBV12-4 and TRBJ1-2; D is unresolved. This CDR3 spans 14 amino acids. Trimming removed 4 bases at V and 5 bases at J, with 14 bases between. The CDR3 sequence is CASSSTTWGYGYTF. CDR3 DNA: TGTGCCAGCAGTTCCACCACGTGGGGATATGGCTACACCTTC.

This clonotype was counted a few times. The chain joins TRBV5-1 to TRBJ1-2; D may be TRBD1 (5 bases). Trimming shortened V by 4 bases and J by 3 bases, and 19 bases separated the two germline ends. The CDR3 is 16 amino acids. Germline V gives CDR1 SGHRS, CDR2 YFSETQ. CDR3 DNA sequence: TGCGCCAGCAGCCATTCACTCCAATGGGACGACTATGGCTACACCTTC. Encoded protein: CASSHSLQWDDYGYTF.